Shown below are 27 T cell receptor beta chains from a single sample sequenced in a study of low-dose radiotherapy and immunotherapy resistance in tumors (dated by TCRdb to the early 2020s). This sample's time point label indicates: before trial treatment. Sequencing was carried out with an Illumina MiniSeq. First-strand cDNA was synthesized with Superscript III and a set of TRAV- and TRBV-specific primers, covering both TCRalpha and TCRbeta chains. TCRs were amplified with Phusion for 20 to 25 PCR cycles using a constant-region primer together with the adapter attached to the V primers. TCRdb ran its own pipeline on the public reads, namely fastp trimming at Q25 and MiXCR clone calling, and kept in-frame beta chains. Each entry is one CDR3 protein sequence, shown with its most common DNA and genes. For this sample there are tens of thousands of distinct CDR3 sequences; around 9.2% appear just once. The top ten clonotypes cover 1% of the sample.

The sample here was PBMCs, taken before treatment. Receptors were obtained from a male donor with prostate cancer.

The rearrangement joins TRBV3-1 to TRBJ2-2; D is possibly TRBD1 (5 bases). Germline CDR1 LGHDT, CDR2 YNNKEL (reference sequence). V was cut by 8 bases and J by 4 bases, with 11 bases left in between. The CDR3 is 13 amino acids. The CDR3 nucleotides are TGTGCCAGCCAAGGGGCGGCCACCGGGGAGCTGTTTTTT. Translation: CASQGAATGELFF.

This clonotype has a count of ten or more. V gene TRBV5-6 combines with J gene TRBJ2-1; 9 bases fit TRBD1. The ends lost 4 bases at V and 3 bases at J; junction bases unmatched: 5. Germline lookup yields CDR1 SGHDT and CDR2 YYEEEE. This CDR3 is built from 15 residues. CDR3 in DNA: TGTGCCAGCAGCGAATACAGGGGGCTCTACAATGAGCAGTTCTTC. Translating it yields CASSEYRGLYNEQFF.

This clonotype showed up many times. The chain joins TRBV28 to TRBJ2-1; maybe TRBD2 (6 bases). The CDR3 length is 14 residues. With 6 bases removed from V and 9 bases from J, the gap between germline ends came to 18 bases. CDR1 and CDR2 (germline): MDHEN, SYDVKM. CDR3 residues: CASSPHTSPGEQFF. CDR3 sequence (DNA): TGTGCCAGCAGCCCCCATACTAGCCCTGGTGAGCAGTTCTTC.

V gene TRBV28 combines with J gene TRBJ1-6; TRBD1 matches 8 bases. With 4 bases clipped from V and 10 bases from J, the junction kept 9 bases outside the gene matches. This CDR3 region has 15 residues. CDR1 is MDHEN, CDR2 SYDVKM, per germline. The CDR3 loop is CASSSGQGLGSPLHF. The CDR3 nucleotides read TGTGCCAGCAGTTCAGGACAGGGACTGGGATCACCCCTCCACTTT.

This clonotype was counted ten times or more. The chain couples TRBV20-1 to TRBJ2-1; D may be TRBD1 (5 bases). This CDR3 has 11 residues. Germline values: CDR1 DFQATT, CDR2 SNEGSKA (reference sequence). Trimming shortened V by 6 bases and J by 9 bases, and 12 bases separated the two germline ends. The CDR3 DNA reads as TGCAGTGCCGACGGACAATCTGAGCAGTTCTTC. This sequence encodes CSADGQSEQFF.

This clonotype has a count of ten or more. The chain combines TRBV7-2 with TRBJ2-5; 9 bases are a match to TRBD1. Germline loops: CDR1 SGHTA, CDR2 FQGNSA. J was trimmed by 4 bases and V by 8 bases; bases with no gene match: 11. This CDR3 has 15 amino acids. The CDR3 spells CASARGDREGETQYF. Here the CDR3 DNA reads TGTGCCAGCGCACGAGGGGACAGGGAGGGAGAGACCCAGTACTTC.

About this clonotype itself: A far larger clone is just one base off, so this is likely a read error. CDR3 nucleotide sequence: TGTGCCAGCAGCGAGCAGGGATTTTCCTACAATAAGCAGTTCTTC. Translation gives CASSEQGFSYNKQFF. This chain connects TRBV5-8 to TRBJ2-1, with a weak D call TRBD1 (5 bases). Germline V gives CDR1 SGHTS, CDR2 YDEGEE. The CDR3 has 15 amino acids.

This clonotype was seen at least ten times. The V call is TRBV5-1, the J call TRBJ1-1, with D maybe TRBD1 (6 bases). V was shortened by 5 bases and J by 8 bases, with 19 bases between the two germline ends. Germline-derived CDR1 and CDR2 are SGHRS and YFSETQ. The CDR3 covers 14 residues. CDR3 protein: CASSDTAGAGEAFF. As DNA, the CDR3 is TGCGCCAGCAGTGATACCGCAGGGGCCGGAGAAGCTTTCTTT.

This clonotype has a count of ten or more. This chain uses TRBV29-1 with TRBJ2-1; D is tentatively TRBD1 or TRBD2 (5 bases each). From germline, CDR1 is SQVTM and CDR2 ANQGSEA. The CDR3 has 13 amino acids. Trimming took 0 bases from V and 9 from J, leaving 12 bases between them. The CDR3 loop reads CSVEDSGTVEQFF. Here the CDR3 DNA reads TGCAGCGTTGAAGACTCAGGGACGGTTGAGCAGTTCTTC.

This clonotype was found many times. V and J are TRBV19 and TRBJ2-7, with 11 positions matching TRBD1. CDR3 length: 14 amino acids. In germline, CDR1 is LNHDA, CDR2 SQIVND (reference sequence). The V segment lost 4 bases and the J segment 2 bases; nucleotides outside the gene matches: 1. The DNA for the CDR3 is TGTGCCAGTAGTACGGACAGGGGGCCCTACGAGCAGTACTTC. This encodes CASSTDRGPYEQYF.

This chain joins TRBV7-2 and TRBJ2-5, with 13 bases that match TRBD2. V shed 1 base, J shed 4 bases, and the junction held 3 bases outside the gene matches. The CDR3 consists of 16 residues. Germline V gene data show CDR1 as SGHTA and CDR2 as FQGNSA. Here the CDR3 reads CASSLVGTSGTETQYF. The CDR3 coding sequence is TGTGCCAGCAGCTTAGTAGGGACTAGCGGGACAGAGACCCAGTACTTC.

This clonotype was seen at least ten times. V is TRBV4-1 and J is TRBJ2-2, with TRBD1 matching over 9 bases. Per the germline V gene, CDR1 is MGHRA and CDR2 is YSYEKL. J gave up 4 bases and V 6 bases, and 15 bases lay outside the gene matches. The CDR3 is 18 amino acids. The CDR3 DNA reads as TGCGCCAGCAGAGGGACCCCGAGGGTGACAGGGGGCACCGGGGAGCTGTTTTTT. It is translated as CASRGTPRVTGGTGELFF.

This clonotype was recorded at least ten times. The chain couples TRBV3-1 to TRBJ2-1; 9 positions agree with TRBD2. CDR1 and CDR2 (germline): LGHDT, YNNKEL (reference sequence). Trimming at V came to 3 bases and at J to 5 bases, leaving 2 bases not matched to a gene. The CDR3 covers 14 residues. CDR3 in DNA: TGTGCCAGCAGCCAGACTAGCGGTAACAATGAGCAGTTCTTC. Protein product: CASSQTSGNNEQFF.

This clonotype was counted at least ten times. The chain joins TRBV6-2 or TRBV6-3 to TRBJ1-2, with D maybe TRBD1 (5 bases). V was shortened by 2 bases and J by 2 bases, with 12 bases between the two germline ends. The CDR3 is 15 amino acids. Germline V lookup: CDR1 MNHEY, CDR2 SVGEGT. The CDR3 nucleotides read TGTGCCAGCAGTTACCGGGACGGAATAAACTATGGCTACACCTTC. Translating gives CASSYRDGINYGYTF.

In this sample, this clonotype turned up a few times. J is TRBJ2-5 and V is TRBV5-4; 7 bases are shared with TRBD1. The length of the CDR3 is 15 residues. Looked up from germline, CDR1 is SGHNT and CDR2 is YYREEE (reference sequence). Trimming took 0 bases from V and 2 from J; bases not matched to a gene: 4. The CDR3 DNA follows: TGTGCCAGCAGCTTGGGGCTGGGACAGCAAGAGACCCAGTACTTC. This sequence encodes CASSLGLGQQETQYF.

There are many counts of this clonotype. The rearrangement joins TRBV11-2 to TRBJ2-3; D remains ambiguous. Germline CDR1 reads SGHAT; CDR2 reads FQNNGV. The CDR3 is 15 residues long. V was clipped by 1 base and J by 3 bases, with 11 bases between them. The DNA for the CDR3 is TGTGCCAGCAGCTTAGCCCCCAGGTTTACAGATACGCAGTATTTT. Its translation: CASSLAPRFTDTQYF.

This clonotype was seen at least ten times. The chain has TRBV4-1 and TRBJ2-7, with 16 bases aligning to TRBD2. V lost 3 bases to trimming and J lost 6 bases; unmatched junction nucleotides: 2. Germline values: CDR1 MGHRA, CDR2 YSYEKL. The CDR3 is made up of 15 amino acids. The CDR3: CASSQGLAGGREQYF. CDR3 in DNA: TGCGCCAGCAGCCAGGGACTAGCGGGAGGGCGCGAGCAGTACTTC.

This clonotype was observed at least ten times. V gene TRBV5-1 combines with J gene TRBJ1-5; TRBD1 aligns across 11 bases. V lost 3 bases to trimming and J lost 5 bases; unmatched junction nucleotides: 4. The CDR3 runs to 15 residues. The germline gives CDR1 SGHRS, CDR2 YFSETQ. The CDR3 reads CASSWGTGGYQPQHF. The CDR3 DNA follows: TGCGCCAGCAGCTGGGGGACAGGGGGATATCAGCCCCAGCATTTT.

This clonotype showed up many times. V is TRBV27 and J is TRBJ2-3; 9 bases align to TRBD1. Germline assignment: CDR1 MNHEY and CDR2 SMNVEV (reference sequence). The CDR3 spans 15 residues. After removal of 6 bases from V and 4 bases from J, the junction contained 8 bases not matched to a gene. CDR3 region: CASSQDRGDSDTQYF. Here the CDR3 DNA reads TGTGCCAGCAGCCAGGACAGGGGAGATTCAGATACGCAGTATTTT.

This clonotype was detected ten times or more. This chain links TRBV12-3 or TRBV12-4 with TRBJ2-1; D gene uncertain. CDR3 length: 13 amino acids. With 3 bases removed from V and 10 bases from J, the gap between germline ends came to 13 bases. The CDR3 DNA is TGTGCCAGCAGTTTCCTCCTGTCCAGGGAGCAGTTCTTC. It encodes CASSFLLSREQFF.

This clonotype was seen repeatedly, ten times or more. This rearrangement joins TRBV5-1 to TRBJ1-5; D is uncertain. The CDR3 runs 14 residues. Trimming removed 4 bases from V and 1 base from J, with 9 bases in between. Germline V CDR1 and CDR2: SGHRS, YFSETQ. CDR3 protein: CASSAGGSNQPQHF. The CDR3 DNA sequence: TGCGCCAGCAGCGCAGGTGGGAGCAATCAGCCCCAGCATTTT.

This clonotype was observed at least ten times. The rearrangement uses TRBV7-9 and TRBJ2-1; the D is unclear. Per the germline V gene, CDR1 is SEHNR and CDR2 is FQNEAQ (reference sequence). Trimming took off 1 base at V and 9 bases at J, with 7 bases between the two ends. This CDR3 has 12 residues. In DNA form, the CDR3 reads TGTGCCAGCAGCTTAGGTAGTATTGAGCAGTTCTTC. Protein sequence: CASSLGSIEQFF. The whole variable domain, remainder taken from reference TRBV7-9 and TRBJ2-1, is DTGVSQNPRHKITKRGQNVTFRCDPISEHNRLYWYRQTLGQGPEFLTYFQNEAQLEKSRLLSDRFSAERPKGSFSTLEIQRTEQGDSAMYLCASSLGSIEQFFGPGTRLTVL.

As concerns this clonotype: Only one base separates this from a far larger clonotype, so it likely reflects a read error. The rearrangement joins TRBV6-8 to TRBJ2-1, with D unclear. This CDR3 contains 13 residues. Germline lookup yields CDR1 MNHGY and CDR2 SAAAGT. Trimming shortened V by 5 bases and J by 10 bases, and 15 bases separated the two germline ends. The CDR3 nucleotides read TGTGCCAGCAGTGACCCCTCGACCTACGAGCAGTTCTTC. It translates to CASSDPSTYEQFF.

The sample holds many counts of this clonotype. This chain connects TRBV19 to TRBJ1-5; no clear D gene. Germline-derived CDR1 and CDR2 are LNHDA and SQIVND (reference sequence). The CDR3 totals 15 residues. Trimming pared 3 bases from V and 1 base from J, leaving 10 bases between. The CDR3 protein is CASSITAYSNQPQHF. As DNA, the CDR3 is TGTGCCAGTAGTATTACCGCATACAGCAATCAGCCCCAGCATTTT. Based on the CDR3 plus reference TRBV19 and TRBJ1-5, the full variable domain is DGGITQSPKYLFRKEGQNVTLSCEQNLNHDAMYWYRQDPGQGLRLIYYSQIVNDFQKGDIAEGYSVSREKKESFPLTVTSAQKNPTAFYLCASSITAYSNQPQHFGDGTRLSIL.

This clonotype has at least ten counts. The rearrangement uses TRBV6-5 and TRBJ1-1; tentatively, D is TRBD1 (5 bases). V was cut by 6 bases and J by 4 bases, with 15 bases left in between. This CDR3 is built from 14 residues. CDR1 and CDR2 from the germline V gene are MNHEY and SVGAGI. This chain's CDR3 is CASRDRGTLTEAFF. CDR3 DNA sequence: TGTGCCAGCAGGGACCGGGGCACCCTCACTGAAGCTTTCTTT.

This clonotype has a count of ten or more. This rearrangement joins TRBV4-1 to TRBJ2-7, with D perhaps matching TRBD2 (7 bases). CDR1 and CDR2 (germline): MGHRA, YSYEKL. The CDR3 has 21 residues. V was clipped by 2 bases and J by 0 bases, with 29 bases between them. This CDR3 reads CASSQRGTPSLAEQGSYEQYF. Here the CDR3 DNA reads TGCGCCAGCAGCCAACGCGGGACCCCTAGCCTAGCGGAACAGGGCTCCTACGAGCAGTACTTC.

This clonotype was found many times. This chain links TRBV20-1 with TRBJ2-2; weak D call: TRBD2 (6 bases). Germline values: CDR1 DFQATT, CDR2 SNEGSKA (reference sequence). The CDR3 loop spans 13 amino acids. The V gene lost 2 bases and the J gene lost 4 bases, with 8 bases spanning the gap. The CDR3 loop reads CSARIGSTGELFF. The CDR3 nucleotides read TGCAGTGCTAGAATCGGGAGCACCGGGGAGCTGTTTTTT.